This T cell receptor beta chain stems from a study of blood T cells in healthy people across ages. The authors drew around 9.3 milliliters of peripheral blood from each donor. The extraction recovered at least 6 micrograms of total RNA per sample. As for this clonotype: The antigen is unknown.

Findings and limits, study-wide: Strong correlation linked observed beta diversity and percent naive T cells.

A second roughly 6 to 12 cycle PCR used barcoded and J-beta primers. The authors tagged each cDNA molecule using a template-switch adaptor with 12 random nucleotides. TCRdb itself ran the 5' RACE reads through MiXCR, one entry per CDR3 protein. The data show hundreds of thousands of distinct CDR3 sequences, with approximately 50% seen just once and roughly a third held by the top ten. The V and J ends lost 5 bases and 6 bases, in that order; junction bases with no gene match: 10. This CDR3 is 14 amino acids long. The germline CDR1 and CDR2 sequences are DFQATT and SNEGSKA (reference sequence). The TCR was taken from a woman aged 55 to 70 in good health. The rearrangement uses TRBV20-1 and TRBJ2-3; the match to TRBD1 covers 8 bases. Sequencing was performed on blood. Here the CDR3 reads CSAPPTGVRDTQYF. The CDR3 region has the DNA TGCAGTGCTCCACCGACAGGGGTGAGGGATACGCAGTATTTT.